This T cell receptor (beta chain) was documented in a study of T-cell memory formation after mild COVID-19. About this clonotype: One junction end disagrees with the germline gene, perhaps due to a read error.

TCRdb ran MiXCR on the 5' RACE reads and lists one entry per CDR3 protein. The table shows 160,000 or so distinct CDR3 sequences, with 25% to 40% occurring only once. The germline V gene has CDR1 KGHDR and CDR2 SFDVKD. CDR3 length: 16 amino acids. Sequencing was carried out using PBMCs or a T cell subset sorted from them (not recorded which). The TCR sequence derives from an adult woman who had mild COVID-19 (a few samples of this study predate the infection). Cell type and time point are not known. The chain has TRBV24-1 and TRBJ2-1; possibly TRBD2 for D (5 bases). CDR3 nucleotide sequence: TGTGCCACCAGTGATGCACACCGGGCGGGCTACACTGAGCAGTTCTTC. It yields the protein CATSDAHRAGYTEQFF.